Listed below are T cell receptor beta chains from one sample, sequenced in a study of Graves' ophthalmopathy and Graves' hyperthyroidism. TCRdb used MiXCR to reprocess the multiplex PCR reads, holding one entry per CDR3 protein. The sample lists hundreds of thousands of distinct CDR3 sequences, about 21% occurring once. Sequencing was performed on peripheral blood. These receptors all stem from a woman aged 18-29 years with stable Graves' hyperthyroidism. Each CDR3 is given with its conserved first and last residue. A D gene is named only where the DNA matches it firmly. Part of the rows lack a size; the others show once, few, many or a class for expanded clones.

clone size,D gene,V gene,J gene,CDR3 DNA,CDR3 protein
many,-,TRBV25-1,TRBJ2-7,TGTGCCAGCAGTGATCCAACAGTTAAGCAGTACTTC,CASSDPTVKQYF
many,TRBD1,TRBV7-8,TRBJ1-2,TGTGCCAGCAGCCCCAGCTCCGGACAGGGGAATACGGACTACACCTTC,CASSPSSGQGNTDYTF
few,-,TRBV13,TRBJ1-5,TGTGCCAGCAGCCCCCGGGAATTACAGGGCGGATTAGGGTATTACCAGCCCCAGCATTTT,CASSPRELQGGLGYYQPQHF
-,TRBD1,TRBV6-5,TRBJ2-7,TGTGCCAGCAGTTACTCAAGGACAGGGAAATCCGAGCAGTACTTC,CASSYSRTGKSEQYF
-,TRBD1,TRBV5-1,TRBJ2-7,TGCGCCAGCAGCCGCGGGGGACAGGGGACCGCCGAGCAGTACTTC,CASSRGGQGTAEQYF
-,TRBD1,TRBV6-1,TRBJ1-2,TGTGCCAGCAGTGAGACAGGGCTTGGAGGCTACACCTTC,CASSETGLGGYTF
many,TRBD1,TRBV11-1,TRBJ2-7,TGTGCCAGCAGCTTTTCAAAGAACAGGGGCGAATACGAGCAGTACTTC,CASSFSKNRGEYEQYF
many,-,TRBV5-1,TRBJ2-5,TGCGCCAGCAGCTTGGTAGGTCCGGGCGGGGAAGAGACCCAGTACTTC,CASSLVGPGGEETQYF
many,-,TRBV11-2,TRBJ1-3,TGTGCCAGCAGCCCCCCAATCGCAGGGGCCTCTGGAAACACCATATATTTT,CASSPPIAGASGNTIYF
many,-,TRBV25-1,TRBJ1-3,TGTGCCAGCAGGGCACAAGGAAACACCATATATTTT,CASRAQGNTIYF
many,-,TRBV12-3/TRBV12-4,TRBJ2-2,TGTGCCAGCAGATCCGGTGTCGGAGAGCTGTTTTTT,CASRSGVGELFF
many,-,TRBV5-1,TRBJ2-2,TGCGCCAGCAGCTACGTAGGACCCCCAGCCGGGGAGCTGTTTTTT,CASSYVGPPAGELFF
-,TRBD1,TRBV6-1,TRBJ2-7,TGTGCCTCACAGGGGGCTTTGCAGTACGAGCAGTACTTC,CASQGALQYEQYF
many,-,TRBV7-2,TRBJ1-2,TGTGCCAGCAGCTTGGGCGGGGGGCAGAACTATGGCTACACCTTC,CASSLGGGQNYGYTF
many,-,TRBV18,TRBJ1-6,TGTGCCAGCTCACTCGTCCAGAGCTCCTATAATTCACCCCTCCACTTT,CASSLVQSSYNSPLHF
many,-,TRBV5-6,TRBJ1-5,TGTGCCAGCAGCTTGGGGCGGGGAAGGAAGCCCCAGCATTTT,CASSLGRGRKPQHF
-,-,TRBV6-2/TRBV6-3,TRBJ1-4,TGTGCCAGCAGTTACGGGTCCCTGGGAGCAACTAATGAAAAACTGTTTTTT,CASSYGSLGATNEKLFF
many,-,TRBV28,TRBJ1-1,TGTGCCAGCAGTTTATGGGGGGAAATGAACACTGAAGCTTTCTTT,CASSLWGEMNTEAFF
few,-,TRBV28,TRBJ1-1,TGTGCCAGCAAGTTAAGCACCTTCACTGAAGCTTTCTTT,CASKLSTFTEAFF
many,TRBD1,TRBV6-2/TRBV6-3,TRBJ1-1,TGTGCCAGCAGTTACTCGGGGACAGGGAGGACTGAAGCTTTCTTT,CASSYSGTGRTEAFF
many,TRBD1,TRBV11-3,TRBJ2-1,TGTGCCAGCAGCTTAGTTGGAGGGACAGGGGGCGTCTATCATGAGCAGTTCTTC,CASSLVGGTGGVYHEQFF
many,TRBD1,TRBV30,TRBJ1-5,TGTGCCTGGCGGACAGGGGGCAATCAGCCCCAGCATTTT,CAWRTGGNQPQHF
many,TRBD2,TRBV7-3,TRBJ2-5,TGTGCCAGCAGCCAACAAGCGGGAGCGGAGACCCAGTACTTC,CASSQQAGAETQYF
many,-,TRBV6-5,TRBJ1-3,TGTGCCAGCTCGGGTTGGGAGAACACCATATATTTT,CASSGWENTIYF
-,-,TRBV24-1,TRBJ1-2,TGTGCCACCGGGGAGGGAGAATTAAGTGGCTACACCTTC,CATGEGELSGYTF
few,-,TRBV2,TRBJ2-5,TGTGCCAGCAGTTCCGTCTGGGGGGAGACCCAGTACTTC,CASSSVWGETQYF
many,TRBD1,TRBV5-1,TRBJ2-5,TGCGCCAGCAGCTTACAGGGGTACCAAGAGACCCAGTACTTC,CASSLQGYQETQYF
many,-,TRBV20-1,TRBJ2-7,TGCAGTGCTAGAGATGATGGGCTAGCCGGCTACGAGCAGTACTTC,CSARDDGLAGYEQYF
many,TRBD2,TRBV30,TRBJ2-5,TGTGCCTGGAGTGTTCCAAAAGCGGGAAGCCAAGAGACCCAGTACTTC,CAWSVPKAGSQETQYF
many,-,TRBV20-1,TRBJ2-7,TGCAGTGCTAGAGTTCAGAGCGGATCCTACGAGCAGTACTTC,CSARVQSGSYEQYF
many,TRBD1,TRBV27,TRBJ1-1,TGTGCCAGCAGTAGGACAGGGCAAATAACTGAAGCTTTCTTT,CASSRTGQITEAFF
many,-,TRBV13,TRBJ2-7,TGTGCCAGCAGCTCCCACCTCTCCTACGAGCAGTACTTC,CASSSHLSYEQYF
many,TRBD2,TRBV6-2/TRBV6-3,TRBJ2-7,TGTGCCAGCAGGGGATGGATGAGCGGGAGGGCCCCATACGAGCAGTACTTC,CASRGWMSGRAPYEQYF
-,-,TRBV28,TRBJ1-1,TGTGCCAGCAGTTTAGGGGGGGGGGAGGACACTGAAGCTTTCTTT,CASSLGGGEDTEAFF